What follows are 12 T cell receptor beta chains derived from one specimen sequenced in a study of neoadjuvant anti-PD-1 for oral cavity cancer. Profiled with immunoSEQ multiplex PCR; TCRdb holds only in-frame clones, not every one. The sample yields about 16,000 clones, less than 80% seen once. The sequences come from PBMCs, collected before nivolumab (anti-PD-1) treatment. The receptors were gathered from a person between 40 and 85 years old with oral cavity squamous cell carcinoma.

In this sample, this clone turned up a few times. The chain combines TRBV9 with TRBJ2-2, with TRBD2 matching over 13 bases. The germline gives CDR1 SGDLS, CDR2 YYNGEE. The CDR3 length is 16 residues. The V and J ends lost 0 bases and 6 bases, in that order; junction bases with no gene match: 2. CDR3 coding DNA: TGTGCCAGCAGCGTAGGGACTAGCGGGAGTTCCGGGGAGCTGTTTTTT. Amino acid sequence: CASSVGTSGSSGELFF.

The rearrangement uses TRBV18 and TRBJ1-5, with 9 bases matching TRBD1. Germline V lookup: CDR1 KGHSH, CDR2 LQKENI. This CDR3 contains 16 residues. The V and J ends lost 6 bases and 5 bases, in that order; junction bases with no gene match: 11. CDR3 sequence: CASSLGQGPTHQPQHF. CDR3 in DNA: TGTGCCAGCTCCCTAGGACAGGGGCCCACGCATCAGCCCCAGCATTTT. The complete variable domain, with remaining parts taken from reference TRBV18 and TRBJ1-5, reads NAGVMQNPRHLVRRRGQEARLRCSPMKGHSHVYWYRQLPEEGLKFMVYLQKENIIDESGMPKERFSAEFPKEGPSILRIQQVVRGDSAAYFCASSLGQGPTHQPQHFGDGTRLSIL.

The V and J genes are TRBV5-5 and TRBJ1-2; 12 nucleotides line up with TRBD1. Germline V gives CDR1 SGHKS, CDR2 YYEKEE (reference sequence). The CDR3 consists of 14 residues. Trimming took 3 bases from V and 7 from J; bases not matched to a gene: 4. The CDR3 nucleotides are TGTGCCAGCAGCTCGGGGACAGGGGGCTTTGGCTACACCTTC. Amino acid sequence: CASSSGTGGFGYTF. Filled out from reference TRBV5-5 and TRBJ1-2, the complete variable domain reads DAGVTQSPTHLIKTRGQQVTLRCSPISGHKSVSWYQQVLGQGPQFIFQYYEKEERGRGNFPDRFSARQFPNYSSELNVNALLLGDSALYLCASSSGTGGFGYTFGSGTRLTVV.

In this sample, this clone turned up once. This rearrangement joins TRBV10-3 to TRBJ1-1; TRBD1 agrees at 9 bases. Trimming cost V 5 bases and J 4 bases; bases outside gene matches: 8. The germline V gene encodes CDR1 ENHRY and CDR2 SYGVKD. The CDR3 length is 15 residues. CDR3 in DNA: TGTGCCATCAGTCTCGACAGGGGGTTGGCCACTGAAGCTTTCTTT. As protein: CAISLDRGLATEAFF.

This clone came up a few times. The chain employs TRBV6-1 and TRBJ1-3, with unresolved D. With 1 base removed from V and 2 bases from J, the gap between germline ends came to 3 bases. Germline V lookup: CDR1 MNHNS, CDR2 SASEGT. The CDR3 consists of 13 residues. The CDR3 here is CASSEGTGNTIYF. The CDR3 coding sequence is TGTGCCAGCAGTGAAGGAACTGGAAACACCATATATTTT.

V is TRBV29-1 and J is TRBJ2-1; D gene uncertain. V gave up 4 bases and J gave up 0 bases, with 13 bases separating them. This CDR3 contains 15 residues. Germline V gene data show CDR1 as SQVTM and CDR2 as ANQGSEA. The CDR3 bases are TGCAGCGTTGCCCCCACCCGCATCTCCTACAATGAGCAGTTCTTC. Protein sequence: CSVAPTRISYNEQFF.

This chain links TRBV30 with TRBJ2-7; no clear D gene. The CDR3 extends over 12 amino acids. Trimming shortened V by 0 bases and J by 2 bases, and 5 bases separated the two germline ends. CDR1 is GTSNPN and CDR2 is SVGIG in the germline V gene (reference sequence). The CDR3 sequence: CAWSVSTYEQYF. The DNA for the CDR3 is TGTGCCTGGAGTGTCTCGACCTACGAGCAGTACTTC. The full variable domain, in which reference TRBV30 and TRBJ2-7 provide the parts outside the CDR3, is SQTIHQWPATLVQPVGSPLSLECTVEGTSNPNLYWYRQAAGRGLQLLFYSVGIGQISSEVPQNLSASRPQDRQFILSSKKLLLSDSGFYLCAWSVSTYEQYFGPGTRLTVT.

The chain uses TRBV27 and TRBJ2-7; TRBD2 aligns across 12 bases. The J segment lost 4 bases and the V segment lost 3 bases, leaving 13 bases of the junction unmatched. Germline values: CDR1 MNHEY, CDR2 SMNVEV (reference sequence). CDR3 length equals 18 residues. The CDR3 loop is CASSLSRTSGIHAYEQYF. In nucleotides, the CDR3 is TGTGCCAGCAGTTTGTCCCGGACTAGCGGGATTCACGCGTACGAGCAGTACTTC.

The CDR3 loop is CASSHGTADNTEAFF. For the CDR3, the DNA is TGCGCCAGCAGCCATGGGACGGCGGATAACACTGAAGCTTTCTTT. This rearrangement joins TRBV5-1 to TRBJ1-1; possible D gene TRBD1, 5 bases. V dropped 4 bases and J dropped 2 bases, with 15 bases sitting between them. Germline V CDR1 and CDR2: SGHRS, YFSETQ. The CDR3 extends over 15 amino acids.

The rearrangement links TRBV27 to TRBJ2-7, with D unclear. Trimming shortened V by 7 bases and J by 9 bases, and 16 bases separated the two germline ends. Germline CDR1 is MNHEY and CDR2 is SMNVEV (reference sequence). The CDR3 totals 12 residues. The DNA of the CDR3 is TGTGCCAGCACCGAACCCCATGTAGGGCAGTACTTC. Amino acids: CASTEPHVGQYF.

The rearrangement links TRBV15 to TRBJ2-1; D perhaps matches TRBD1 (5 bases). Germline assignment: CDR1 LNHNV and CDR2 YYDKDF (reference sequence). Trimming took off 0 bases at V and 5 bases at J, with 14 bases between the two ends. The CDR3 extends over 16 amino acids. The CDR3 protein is CATSRDWSAGNNEQFF. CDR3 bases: TGTGCCACCAGCAGAGATTGGTCGGCAGGGAACAATGAGCAGTTCTTC.

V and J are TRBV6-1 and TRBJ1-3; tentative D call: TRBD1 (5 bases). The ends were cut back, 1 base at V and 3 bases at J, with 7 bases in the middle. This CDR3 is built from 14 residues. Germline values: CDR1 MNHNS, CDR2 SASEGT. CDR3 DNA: TGTGCCAGCAGTGAAGGAAGGGGTGGAAACACCATATATTTT. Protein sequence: CASSEGRGGNTIYF.